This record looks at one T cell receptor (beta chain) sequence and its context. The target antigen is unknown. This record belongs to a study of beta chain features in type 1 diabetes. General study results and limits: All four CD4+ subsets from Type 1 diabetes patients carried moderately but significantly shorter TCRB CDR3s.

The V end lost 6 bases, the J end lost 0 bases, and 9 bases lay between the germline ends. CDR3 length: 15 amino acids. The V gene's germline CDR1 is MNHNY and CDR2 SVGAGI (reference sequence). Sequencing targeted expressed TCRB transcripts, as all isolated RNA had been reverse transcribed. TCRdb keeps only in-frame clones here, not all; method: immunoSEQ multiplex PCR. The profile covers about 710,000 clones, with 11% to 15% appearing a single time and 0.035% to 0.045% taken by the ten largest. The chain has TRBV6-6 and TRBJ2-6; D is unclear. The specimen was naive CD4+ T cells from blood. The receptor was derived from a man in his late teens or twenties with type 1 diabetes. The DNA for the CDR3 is TGTGCCAGCAGCCGCAGGATCTCTGGGGCCAACGTCCTGACTTTC. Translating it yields CASSRRISGANVLTF.